Presented here are 5 T cell receptor beta chains from one specimen sequenced in a study of blood T cell repertoires in COVID-19. TCRdb's copy holds only in-frame clones and misses some; the assay was immunoSEQ multiplex PCR. The sample has roughly 250,000 clones, roughly 90% seen once. Sequencing input: peripheral blood. Every receptor here comes from a man aged 25 to 45 with acute or convalescent COVID-19.

The J gene is TRBJ1-5, the V gene TRBV28, with D hard to call. Per germline, CDR1 MDHEN and CDR2 SYDVKM. The V end lost 2 bases, the J end lost 4 bases, and 6 bases lay between the germline ends. CDR3 length equals 13 residues. CDR3 nucleotide sequence: TGTGCCAGCAGTTTAAGGAGAAATCAGCCCCAGCATTTT. It encodes CASSLRRNQPQHF.

V is TRBV9 and J is TRBJ2-7; 7 nucleotides agree with TRBD1. V gave up 5 bases and J gave up 3 bases; unmatched junction bases: 11. In germline, CDR1 is SGDLS, CDR2 YYNGEE. The CDR3 is 15 residues long. DNA for the CDR3: TGTGCCAGCAGTAAAACCGGGACAGAGATCTACGAGCAGTACTTC. It codes for CASSKTGTEIYEQYF.

The chain couples TRBV28 to TRBJ2-3, with D tentatively TRBD2 (5 bases). This CDR3 spans 14 amino acids. Trimming pared 2 bases from V and 5 bases from J, leaving 11 bases between. Germline values: CDR1 MDHEN, CDR2 SYDVKM. The CDR3 reads CASSLDGVRDTQYF. CDR3 nucleotides: TGTGCCAGCAGTTTAGACGGGGTAAGAGATACGCAGTATTTT.

The J gene is TRBJ1-6, the V gene TRBV28, with 11 bases identical to TRBD1. This CDR3 has 16 amino acids. V lost 5 bases and J lost 2; bases outside the gene matches: 2. In germline, CDR1 is MDHEN, CDR2 SYDVKM. CDR3 sequence: CASSTDRGPYNSPLHF. CDR3 coding DNA: TGTGCCAGCAGTACGGACAGGGGGCCCTATAATTCACCCCTCCACTTT.

The J gene is TRBJ1-6, the V gene TRBV20-1, with a tentative D call TRBD1 (5 bases). This CDR3 has 15 amino acids. V dropped 3 bases and J dropped 7 bases, with 16 bases sitting between them. CDR1 DFQATT and CDR2 SNEGSKA come from the germline V gene (reference sequence). The CDR3: CSASASGYPNSPLHF. The CDR3 nucleotides are TGCAGTGCTAGTGCTTCAGGGTACCCAAATTCACCCCTCCACTTT.